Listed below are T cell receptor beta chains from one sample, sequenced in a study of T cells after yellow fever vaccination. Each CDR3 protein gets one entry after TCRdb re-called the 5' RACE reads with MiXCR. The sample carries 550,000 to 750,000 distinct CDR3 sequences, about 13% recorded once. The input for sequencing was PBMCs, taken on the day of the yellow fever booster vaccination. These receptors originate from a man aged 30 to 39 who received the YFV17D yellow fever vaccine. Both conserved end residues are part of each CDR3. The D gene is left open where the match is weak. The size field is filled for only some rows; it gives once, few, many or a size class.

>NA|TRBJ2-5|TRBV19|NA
TGTGCCAGTAGTCCCCGAAGGGACCAAAGGGAGACCCAGTACTTC
CASSPRRDQRETQYF
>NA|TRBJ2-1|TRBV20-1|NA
TGCAGTGCCTCCTTCCTGGGCGCTGCGGACAATGAGCAGTTCTTC
CSASFLGAADNEQFF
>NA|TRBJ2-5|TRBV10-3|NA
TGTGCCATCAGCCTCGGGATGGAGACCCAGTACTTC
CAISLGMETQYF
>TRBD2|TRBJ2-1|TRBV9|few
TGTGCCAGCAGCGGACCCGGGACTAGCGTTTCTGAGCAGTTCTTC
CASSGPGTSVSEQFF
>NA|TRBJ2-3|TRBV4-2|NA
TGTGCCAGCAGCCAACGAGGAACTAGCACAGATACGCAGTATTTT
CASSQRGTSTDTQYF
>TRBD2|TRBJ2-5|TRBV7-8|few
TGTGCCAGCAGCAAAAGGGGTGGCGGGAGGGGTGAGACCCAGTACTTC
CASSKRGGGRGETQYF
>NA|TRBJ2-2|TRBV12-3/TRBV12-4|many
TGTGCCAGCAGTTTAACGGGGGTGCCCGGGGAGCTGTTTTTT
CASSLTGVPGELFF
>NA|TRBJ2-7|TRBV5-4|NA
TGTGCCAGCAGCTTGGTTGGGGGAACCTCCTACGAGCAGTACTTC
CASSLVGGTSYEQYF
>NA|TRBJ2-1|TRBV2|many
TGTGCCAGCAGTGAACCCCGGGGGAGAGATGAGCAGTTCTTC
CASSEPRGRDEQFF
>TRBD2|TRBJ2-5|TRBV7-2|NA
TGTGCCAGCAGCTTAGTGAGTTCAGCTAGCGGGGAGACCCAGTACTTC
CASSLVSSASGETQYF